The 17 T cell receptor beta chains in this list originate from one sample, sequenced in a study of T cells in localized non-small cell lung cancer. Data came from immunoSEQ multiplex PCR; TCRdb stores just in-frame clones and leaves some out. The repertoire consists of around 40,000 clones, with 86% occurring once and the leading ten covering over 6%. The sequences come from peripheral blood, collected before any cancer treatment. The receptors were gathered from a woman aged 18 to 55 with stage III lung adenocarcinoma.

This rearrangement joins TRBV6-6 to TRBJ1-3; D is unclear. The CDR3 is 15 residues long. The V gene lost 7 bases and the J gene lost 4 bases, with 17 bases spanning the gap. Germline V lookup: CDR1 MNHNY, CDR2 SVGAGI (reference sequence). The CDR3 protein is CASTPGFLGGNTIYF. In DNA form, the CDR3 reads TGTGCCAGCACCCCGGGATTTCTTGGGGGAAACACCATATATTTT.

J is TRBJ1-1 and V is TRBV19; D uncertain. V lost 1 base and J lost 1, with 10 bases in between. CDR3 length: 15 residues. The germline CDR1 and CDR2 sequences are LNHDA and SQIVND (reference sequence). Here the CDR3 reads CASSIVGEGNTEAFF. CDR3 sequence (DNA): TGTGCCAGTAGTATAGTTGGGGAGGGGAACACTGAAGCTTTCTTT.

This chain links TRBV6-5 with TRBJ2-7; D call uncertain. V lost 4 bases and J lost 7, with 11 bases in between. The CDR3 sequence is 12 residues long. Germline V lookup: CDR1 MNHEY, CDR2 SVGAGI. The DNA for the CDR3 is TGTGCCAGCAGTTCCCTAGGTGGGGAGCAGTACTTC. Translated: CASSSLGGEQYF.

The J gene is TRBJ1-1, the V gene TRBV18; no clear D gene. CDR3 length: 13 residues. V was trimmed by 4 bases and J by 1 base, leaving 7 bases between them. CDR1 is KGHSH and CDR2 is LQKENI in the germline V gene. CDR3 residues: CASSLHGNTEAFF. The CDR3 coding sequence is TGTGCCAGCTCACTACATGGGAACACTGAAGCTTTCTTT.

The V and J genes are TRBV11-1 and TRBJ1-6; D is perhaps TRBD1 (5 bases). V gave up 3 bases and J gave up 0 bases, with 12 bases separating them. This CDR3 spans 17 amino acids. CDR1 SGHAT and CDR2 FQDESV come from the germline V gene (reference sequence). CDR3 in amino acids: CASSFGDRSSYNSPLHF. In nucleotides, the CDR3 is TGTGCCAGCAGCTTTGGTGACAGAAGCTCCTATAATTCACCCCTCCACTTT.

The chain is built from TRBV6-5 and TRBJ2-5; D perhaps matches TRBD1 (6 bases). The CDR3 contains 13 residues. Germline-derived CDR1 and CDR2 are MNHEY and SVGAGI. V was trimmed by 0 bases and J by 9 bases, leaving 11 bases between them. In nucleotides, the CDR3 is TGTGCCAGCAGTTACTCGATGGGGGCGGCCCAGTACTTC. The encoded protein is CASSYSMGAAQYF.

This chain connects TRBV28 to TRBJ2-2; D is unresolved. V lost 6 bases, J lost 4 bases, and 12 bases lay in between. CDR1 is MDHEN, CDR2 SYDVKM, per germline. This CDR3 is built from 14 residues. CDR3 protein: CASRTRRTTGELFF. The DNA for the CDR3 is TGTGCCAGCAGGACCCGACGGACCACCGGGGAGCTGTTTTTT.

The chain joins TRBV11-3 to TRBJ2-7, with a weak D call TRBD1 (5 bases). Germline V gives CDR1 SGHNT, CDR2 YENEEA. Trimming took 1 base from V and 2 from J, leaving 6 bases between them. The CDR3 totals 13 residues. CDR3 sequence (DNA): TGTGCCAGCAGCTTAGGACAGACCTACGAGCAGTACTTC. Its translation: CASSLGQTYEQYF. Full variable domain (missing parts from reference TRBV11-3 and TRBJ2-7): EAGVVQSPRYKIIEKKQPVAFWCNPISGHNTLYWYLQNLGQGPELLIRYENEEAVDDSQLPKDRFSAERLKGVDSTLKIQPAELGDSAVYLCASSLGQTYEQYFGPGTRLTVT.

This chain connects TRBV11-2 to TRBJ1-1, with a weak D call TRBD1 (6 bases). The CDR3 covers 15 residues. V lost 3 bases, J lost 3 bases, and 14 bases lay in between. Germline V gives CDR1 SGHAT, CDR2 FQNNGV. The CDR3 coding sequence is TGTGCCAGCAGCTTCTATGGGGGCTCGGACACTGAAGCTTTCTTT. Its protein is CASSFYGGSDTEAFF.

V gene TRBV11-2 combines with J gene TRBJ2-1; D may be TRBD1 (5 bases). V was pared by 0 bases and J by 10 bases, with 13 bases between. Germline V CDR1 and CDR2: SGHAT, FQNNGV. This CDR3 is 14 amino acids long. The CDR3 here is CASSLDWGRTEQFF. In nucleotides, the CDR3 is TGTGCCAGCAGCTTAGATTGGGGCCGCACAGAGCAGTTCTTC.

This clone was seen only a few times. The V and J genes are TRBV5-1 and TRBJ1-1; TRBD1 matches at 8 bases. The CDR3 is 16 amino acids. The germline V gene encodes CDR1 SGHRS and CDR2 YFSETQ. Trimming removed 4 bases from V and 5 bases from J; junction bases left unmatched: 13. The CDR3: CASSPQFGTGGTEAFF. As DNA, the CDR3 is TGCGCCAGCAGCCCCCAATTCGGGACAGGTGGGACTGAAGCTTTCTTT. Full variable domain (outside the CDR3, taken from reference TRBV5-1 and TRBJ1-1): KAGVTQTPRYLIKTRGQQVTLSCSPISGHRSVSWYQQTPGQGLQFLFEYFSETQRNKGNFPGRFSGRQFSNSRSEMNVSTLELGDSALYLCASSPQFGTGGTEAFFGQGTRLTVV.

The rearrangement links TRBV6-6 to TRBJ2-7; 9 bases are shared with TRBD1. Per germline, CDR1 MNHNY and CDR2 SVGAGI (reference sequence). There are 14 residues in the CDR3. Trimming removed 8 bases from V and 2 bases from J; junction bases left unmatched: 7. The CDR3 region is CASQRTGAAYEQYF. The CDR3 DNA reads as TGTGCCAGCCAAAGGACAGGGGCTGCCTACGAGCAGTACTTC.

V gene TRBV6-6 combines with J gene TRBJ1-1, with D possibly TRBD1 on 6 matching bases. This CDR3 is built from 15 residues. Trimming took 9 bases from V and 2 from J, leaving 19 bases between them. CDR1 MNHNY and CDR2 SVGAGI come from the germline V gene (reference sequence). The CDR3 loop is CASKGHIASNTEAFF. For the CDR3, the DNA is TGTGCCAGTAAGGGACATATCGCATCAAACACTGAAGCTTTCTTT.

The chain employs TRBV7-6 and TRBJ2-2, with D perhaps given as TRBD1 or TRBD2 (5 bases each). Germline V gene data show CDR1 as SGHVS and CDR2 as FNYEAQ. The length of the CDR3 is 15 residues. Trimming took 5 bases from V and 4 from J, leaving 14 bases between them. The CDR3 region is CASSPPGLGTGELFF. CDR3 nucleotide sequence: TGTGCCAGCAGCCCCCCGGGGCTGGGCACCGGGGAGCTGTTTTTT. The variable domain in full, completed from reference TRBV7-6 and TRBJ2-2, reads GAGVSQSPRYKVTKRGQDVALRCDPISGHVSLYWYRQALGQGPEFLTYFNYEAQQDKSGLPNDRFSAERPEGSISTLTIQRTEQRDSAMYRCASSPPGLGTGELFFGEGSRLTVL.

The V and J genes are TRBV5-4 and TRBJ2-2, with D unclear. Trimming removed 8 bases from V and 1 base from J, with 6 bases in between. This CDR3 comprises 12 residues. Per germline, CDR1 SGHNT and CDR2 YYREEE (reference sequence). The CDR3 here is CASRLNTGELFF. As DNA, the CDR3 is TGTGCCAGTCGATTGAACACCGGGGAGCTGTTTTTT.

The chain employs TRBV5-1 and TRBJ1-4, with 9 positions matching TRBD1. Per the germline V gene, CDR1 is SGHRS and CDR2 is YFSETQ. With 4 bases clipped from V and 1 base from J, the junction kept 8 bases outside the gene matches. The CDR3 extends over 17 amino acids. CDR3 DNA: TGCGCCAGCAGCCCCACAGGGGGCAGGGTAACTAATGAAAAACTGTTTTTT. As protein: CASSPTGGRVTNEKLFF.

The chain is built from TRBV4-1 and TRBJ2-7; 11 bases align to TRBD1. Germline V gives CDR1 MGHRA, CDR2 YSYEKL. CDR3 length: 18 amino acids. Trimming removed 1 base from V and 2 bases from J; junction bases left unmatched: 10. The CDR3 region has the DNA TGCGCCAGCAGCCAAGTTTATCGGGACAGGGGGTCCCCCTACGAGCAGTACTTC. Translating it yields CASSQVYRDRGSPYEQYF.